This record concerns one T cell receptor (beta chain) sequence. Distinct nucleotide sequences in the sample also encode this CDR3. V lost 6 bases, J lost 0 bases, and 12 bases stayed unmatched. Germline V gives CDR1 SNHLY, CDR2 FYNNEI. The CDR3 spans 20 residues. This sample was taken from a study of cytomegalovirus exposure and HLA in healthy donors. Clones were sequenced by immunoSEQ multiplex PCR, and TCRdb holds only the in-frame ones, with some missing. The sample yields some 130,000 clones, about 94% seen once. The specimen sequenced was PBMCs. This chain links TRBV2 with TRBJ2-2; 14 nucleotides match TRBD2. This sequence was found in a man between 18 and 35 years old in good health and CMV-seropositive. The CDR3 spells CASSPTGLAGDIANTGELFF. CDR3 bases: TGTGCCAGCAGCCCTACGGGACTAGCGGGAGATATCGCGAACACCGGGGAGCTGTTTTTT.